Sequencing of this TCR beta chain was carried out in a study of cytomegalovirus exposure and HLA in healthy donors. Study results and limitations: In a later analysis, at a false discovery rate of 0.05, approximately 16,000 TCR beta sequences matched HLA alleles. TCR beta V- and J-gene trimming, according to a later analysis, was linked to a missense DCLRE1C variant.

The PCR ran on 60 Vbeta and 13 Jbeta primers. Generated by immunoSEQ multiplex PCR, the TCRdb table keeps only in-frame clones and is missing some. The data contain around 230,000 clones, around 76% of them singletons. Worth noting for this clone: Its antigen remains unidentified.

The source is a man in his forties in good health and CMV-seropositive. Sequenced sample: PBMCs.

The CDR3 reads CASSQVVTGLSYNEQFF. The CDR3 DNA reads TGCGCCAGCAGCCAAGTTGTGACGGGTCTATCCTACAATGAGCAGTTCTTC. The J gene is TRBJ2-1, the V gene TRBV4-1, with D uncertain. V was trimmed by 1 base and J by 1 base, leaving 14 bases between them. CDR3 length equals 17 residues. Germline V gene sequence: CDR1 MGHRA, CDR2 YSYEKL.